These 21 T cell receptor beta chains came from one sample sequenced in a study of T-cell memory formation after mild COVID-19. TCRdb passed the 5' RACE reads through MiXCR, listing each CDR3 protein once. The sample consists of 500,000 to 650,000 distinct CDR3 sequences, less than 25% of them appearing once. Sequenced material: PBMCs or a T cell subset sorted from them (not recorded which). These receptors originate from an adult woman who had mild COVID-19 (a few samples of this study predate the infection). Cell type and time point are not known.

The chain has TRBV7-2 and TRBJ2-3; the match to TRBD2 covers 10 bases. The CDR3 runs 17 residues. Germline CDR1 and CDR2: SGHTA and FQGNSA. V lost 1 base, J lost 0 bases, and 4 bases stayed unmatched. The CDR3 is CASSLGSSGRSTDTQYF. DNA for the CDR3: TGTGCCAGCAGCTTAGGCTCTAGCGGGAGAAGCACAGATACGCAGTATTTT.

V usage is TRBV20-1 and J usage is TRBJ2-7; 7 positions agree with TRBD2. Trimming removed 1 base from V and 4 bases from J; junction bases left unmatched: 7. Germline values: CDR1 DFQATT, CDR2 SNEGSKA (reference sequence). CDR3 length equals 14 residues. The CDR3 sequence is CSARGGRGEYEQYF. CDR3 DNA: TGCAGTGCTAGAGGTGGGAGGGGTGAATACGAGCAGTACTTC.

This clonotype was counted between two and nine times. V and J are TRBV9 and TRBJ2-2, with 9 positions matching TRBD1. The CDR3 is 16 amino acids. J was trimmed by 2 bases and V by 4 bases; bases with no gene match: 6. Germline V CDR1 and CDR2: SGDLS, YYNGEE. The CDR3 here is CASSLSTGGNTGELFF. CDR3 nucleotide sequence: TGTGCCAGCAGCTTGTCGACAGGGGGAAACACCGGGGAGCTGTTTTTT. Based on the CDR3 plus reference TRBV9 and TRBJ2-2, the full variable domain is DSGVTQTPKHLITATGQRVTLRCSPRSGDLSVYWYQQSLDQGLQFLIQYYNGEERAKGNILERFSAQQFPDLHSELNLSSLELGDSALYFCASSLSTGGNTGELFFGEGSRLTVL.

The rearrangement joins TRBV6-5 to TRBJ2-3; 11 bases align to TRBD2. Germline V lookup: CDR1 MNHEY, CDR2 SVGAGI. The CDR3 has 16 residues. V gave up 2 bases and J gave up 5 bases; unmatched junction bases: 6. The CDR3 sequence: CASSYGSGRAGDTQYF. Written as DNA, the CDR3 is TGTGCCAGCAGTTACGGTAGCGGGAGGGCAGGAGATACGCAGTATTTT.

Only a few counts were recorded for this clonotype. The V and J genes are TRBV5-1 and TRBJ2-7, with TRBD1 matching over 7 bases. The CDR3 is made up of 11 amino acids. V lost 3 bases, J lost 7 bases, and 1 base stayed unmatched. Germline lookup yields CDR1 SGHRS and CDR2 YFSETQ. CDR3 nucleotides: TGCGCCAGCAGCTGGGACAGAGAGCAGTACTTC. It specifies CASSWDREQYF.

The chain combines TRBV7-9 with TRBJ2-1, with 8 positions matching TRBD1. V shed 3 bases and J 12 bases; nucleotides not matched to a gene: 13. Per the germline V gene, CDR1 is SEHNR and CDR2 is FQNEAQ (reference sequence). The CDR3 is made up of 15 amino acids. CDR3 coding DNA: TGTGCCAGCAGCTTCTCGGGACAGGTTTTTATAGGGCAGTTCTTC. This translates into CASSFSGQVFIGQFF. The entire variable domain, with the rest obtained from reference TRBV7-9 and TRBJ2-1, is as follows: DTGVSQNPRHKITKRGQNVTFRCDPISEHNRLYWYRQTLGQGPEFLTYFQNEAQLEKSRLLSDRFSAERPKGSFSTLEIQRTEQGDSAMYLCASSFSGQVFIGQFFGPGTRLTVL.

The V gene is TRBV7-3, the J gene TRBJ2-3; 10 nucleotides align to TRBD1. Per the germline V gene, CDR1 is SGHTA and CDR2 is FQGTGA. The J segment lost 0 bases and the V segment lost 5 bases, leaving 11 bases of the junction unmatched. The CDR3 extends over 18 amino acids. CDR3 sequence: CASSPGQGDGSSTDTQYF. The DNA for the CDR3 is TGTGCCAGCAGCCCCGGACAGGGGGATGGTTCTAGCACAGATACGCAGTATTTT.

Only a few counts were recorded for this clonotype. The CDR3 loop is CASSFPRIGHGNTGELFF. For the CDR3, the DNA is TGTGCCAGCAGTTTCCCTCGCATCGGTCATGGGAACACCGGGGAGCTGTTTTTT. V and J are TRBV12-3 or TRBV12-4 and TRBJ2-2; D not resolved. The CDR3 has 18 residues. V lost 3 bases to trimming and J lost 1 base, with 18 bases between them.

V gene TRBV14 combines with J gene TRBJ2-5; D not certain. The CDR3 spans 15 residues. Germline CDR1 is SGHDN and CDR2 is FVKESK. V shed 0 bases and J shed 0 bases, with 8 bases lying between them. The CDR3 coding sequence is TGTGCCAGCAGCCAAGATGTTCGGTACCAAGAGACCCAGTACTTC. The encoded protein is CASSQDVRYQETQYF.

The J gene is TRBJ1-2, the V gene TRBV12-3 or TRBV12-4; D call uncertain. Trimming shortened V by 6 bases and J by 8 bases, and 13 bases separated the two germline ends. The CDR3 contains 12 residues. The DNA of the CDR3 is TGTGCCAGCAGCCCCCTTCGGGAAGGCTACACCTTC. Amino acid sequence: CASSPLREGYTF.

This clonotype was seen a handful of times. The chain uses TRBV24-1 and TRBJ2-7, with 10 nucleotides matching TRBD2. CDR1 and CDR2 (germline): KGHDR, SFDVKD. The ends lost 2 bases at V and 0 bases at J; junction bases unmatched: 12. The CDR3 consists of 19 residues. The CDR3 here is CATSDSPEASGGYSYEQYF. DNA of the CDR3: TGTGCCACCAGTGATTCGCCGGAGGCTAGCGGGGGCTACTCCTACGAGCAGTACTTC.

The chain is built from TRBV5-1 and TRBJ2-2; 12 bases match TRBD1. Germline lookup yields CDR1 SGHRS and CDR2 YFSETQ. Trimming at V came to 3 bases and at J to 4 bases, leaving 7 bases not matched to a gene. CDR3 size: 17 residues. CDR3 sequence (DNA): TGCGCCAGCAGCTACCCTGCGGGACAGGGGGCCACCGGGGAGCTGTTTTTT. This codes for CASSYPAGQGATGELFF. The full variable domain, completed using reference TRBV5-1 and TRBJ2-2, is KAGVTQTPRYLIKTRGQQVTLSCSPISGHRSVSWYQQTPGQGLQFLFEYFSETQRNKGNFPGRFSGRQFSNSRSEMNVSTLELGDSALYLCASSYPAGQGATGELFFGEGSRLTVL.

This clonotype was seen a few times. This rearrangement joins TRBV20-1 to TRBJ2-7; 14 nucleotides match TRBD2. J was trimmed by 0 bases and V by 1 base; bases with no gene match: 5. Germline V gene lookup returns CDR1 DFQATT and CDR2 SNEGSKA (reference sequence). The CDR3 totals 17 residues. CDR3 loop: CSARGGLAGVPSYEQYF. The CDR3 DNA reads TGCAGTGCTAGAGGGGGACTAGCGGGAGTACCCTCCTACGAGCAGTACTTC.

CDR3: CASSQRGAYPPDTQYF. Written as DNA, the CDR3 is TGTGCCAGCTCCCAAAGGGGGGCCTACCCACCGGATACGCAGTATTTT. The chain couples TRBV27 to TRBJ2-3; D is possibly TRBD1 or TRBD2 (6 bases each). V was trimmed by 8 bases and J by 6 bases, leaving 24 bases between them. The germline CDR1 and CDR2 sequences are MNHEY and SMNVEV (reference sequence). The CDR3 sequence is 16 residues long.

V gene TRBV3-1 combines with J gene TRBJ2-5; no clear D gene. From germline, CDR1 is LGHDT and CDR2 YNNKEL (reference sequence). The V and J ends lost 3 bases and 4 bases respectively, with 15 bases between them. The CDR3 sequence is 15 residues long. CDR3 coding DNA: TGTGCCAGCAGCCATCCTAGAGTCCCAGTAGAGACCCAGTACTTC. Translated: CASSHPRVPVETQYF.

The chain links TRBV7-6 to TRBJ2-1; D is perhaps TRBD2 (6 bases). The CDR3 has 17 residues. The V gene lost 2 bases and the J gene lost 3 bases, with 17 bases spanning the gap. Germline CDR1 SGHVS, CDR2 FNYEAQ. The CDR3 bases are TGTGCCAGCAGCTTAAGGAAGAGGCAGGGAGGCTACAATGAGCAGTTCTTC. Protein: CASSLRKRQGGYNEQFF. The complete variable domain, with remaining parts taken from reference TRBV7-6 and TRBJ2-1, reads GAGVSQSPRYKVTKRGQDVALRCDPISGHVSLYWYRQALGQGPEFLTYFNYEAQQDKSGLPNDRFSAERPEGSISTLTIQRTEQRDSAMYRCASSLRKRQGGYNEQFFGPGTRLTVL.

CDR3 in amino acids: CASSLATTSKKTQYF. The DNA for the CDR3 is TGTGCCAGCAGCTTAGCGACGACCTCTAAAAAGACCCAGTACTTC. The V and J genes are TRBV7-2 and TRBJ2-5; no firm D call. The germline CDR1 and CDR2 sequences are SGHTA and FQGNSA. This CDR3 has 15 amino acids. Between the trimmed V and J ends, which lost 0 bases and 6 bases, there was a span of 14 bases.

In this sample, this clonotype turned up many times. The V gene is TRBV7-9, the J gene TRBJ2-1, with 12 nucleotides matching TRBD2. The CDR3 has 16 amino acids. The germline V gene encodes CDR1 SEHNR and CDR2 FQNEAQ (reference sequence). Germline trimming cut 5 bases from V and 7 bases from J; bases unmatched to any gene: 9. The CDR3 here is CASSPSGRAVRNEQFF. Written as DNA, the CDR3 is TGTGCCAGCAGCCCTAGCGGGAGGGCCGTTCGTAATGAGCAGTTCTTC.

The V and J genes are TRBV27 and TRBJ1-1; 8 bases fit TRBD1. CDR3 length: 15 residues. V shed 6 bases and J 1 base; nucleotides not matched to a gene: 7. From germline, CDR1 is MNHEY and CDR2 SMNVEV (reference sequence). CDR3 in DNA: TGTGCCAGCAGGGAATGGACAGGGACGAACACTGAAGCTTTCTTT. It translates to CASREWTGTNTEAFF.

This clonotype was recorded a few times. The V gene is TRBV6-2 or TRBV6-3, the J gene TRBJ2-1; 9 bases line up with TRBD1. The CDR3 has 16 amino acids. Per germline, CDR1 MNHEY and CDR2 SVGEGT. V lost 4 bases to trimming and J lost 7 bases; unmatched junction nucleotides: 11. In nucleotides, the CDR3 is TGTGCCAGCAGTTCCCCCGGCGGACAGGGGCTGAATGAGCAGTTCTTC. Translating gives CASSSPGGQGLNEQFF.

Only a few counts were recorded for this clonotype. The gene calls are TRBV5-5 and TRBJ2-7, with 7 bases aligning to TRBD1. Trimming at V came to 2 bases and at J to 3 bases, leaving 8 bases not matched to a gene. The germline V gene has CDR1 SGHKS and CDR2 YYEKEE (reference sequence). The CDR3 runs 15 residues. In nucleotides, the CDR3 is TGTGCCAGCAGCTTCGACCGGGACAGAGACTACGAGCAGTACTTC. Its protein is CASSFDRDRDYEQYF.